The sequence of this T cell receptor beta chain was determined in a study of T-cell reconstitution after alpha-beta-depleted transplantation in children. Unique molecular identifiers were used in preparing the TCRbeta library. TCRdb independently ran MiXCR on the PCR reads; one entry per CDR3 protein. The sample yields some 200,000 distinct CDR3 sequences, 9.7% seen once. The sample holds many counts of this clonotype. Trimming removed 8 bases at V and 1 base at J, with 11 bases between. CDR3 length: 13 residues. This sample comprised PBMCs from the stem cell graft donor, obtained from the stem cell graft. The receptor was derived from a human donor who donated a stem cell graft to a child with SCID. V is TRBV12-3 or TRBV12-4 and J is TRBJ1-1, with D possibly matching TRBD1 (5 bases). The CDR3 is CASGRDGNTEAFF. For the CDR3, the DNA is TGTGCCAGCGGACGGGACGGGAACACTGAAGCTTTCTTT.